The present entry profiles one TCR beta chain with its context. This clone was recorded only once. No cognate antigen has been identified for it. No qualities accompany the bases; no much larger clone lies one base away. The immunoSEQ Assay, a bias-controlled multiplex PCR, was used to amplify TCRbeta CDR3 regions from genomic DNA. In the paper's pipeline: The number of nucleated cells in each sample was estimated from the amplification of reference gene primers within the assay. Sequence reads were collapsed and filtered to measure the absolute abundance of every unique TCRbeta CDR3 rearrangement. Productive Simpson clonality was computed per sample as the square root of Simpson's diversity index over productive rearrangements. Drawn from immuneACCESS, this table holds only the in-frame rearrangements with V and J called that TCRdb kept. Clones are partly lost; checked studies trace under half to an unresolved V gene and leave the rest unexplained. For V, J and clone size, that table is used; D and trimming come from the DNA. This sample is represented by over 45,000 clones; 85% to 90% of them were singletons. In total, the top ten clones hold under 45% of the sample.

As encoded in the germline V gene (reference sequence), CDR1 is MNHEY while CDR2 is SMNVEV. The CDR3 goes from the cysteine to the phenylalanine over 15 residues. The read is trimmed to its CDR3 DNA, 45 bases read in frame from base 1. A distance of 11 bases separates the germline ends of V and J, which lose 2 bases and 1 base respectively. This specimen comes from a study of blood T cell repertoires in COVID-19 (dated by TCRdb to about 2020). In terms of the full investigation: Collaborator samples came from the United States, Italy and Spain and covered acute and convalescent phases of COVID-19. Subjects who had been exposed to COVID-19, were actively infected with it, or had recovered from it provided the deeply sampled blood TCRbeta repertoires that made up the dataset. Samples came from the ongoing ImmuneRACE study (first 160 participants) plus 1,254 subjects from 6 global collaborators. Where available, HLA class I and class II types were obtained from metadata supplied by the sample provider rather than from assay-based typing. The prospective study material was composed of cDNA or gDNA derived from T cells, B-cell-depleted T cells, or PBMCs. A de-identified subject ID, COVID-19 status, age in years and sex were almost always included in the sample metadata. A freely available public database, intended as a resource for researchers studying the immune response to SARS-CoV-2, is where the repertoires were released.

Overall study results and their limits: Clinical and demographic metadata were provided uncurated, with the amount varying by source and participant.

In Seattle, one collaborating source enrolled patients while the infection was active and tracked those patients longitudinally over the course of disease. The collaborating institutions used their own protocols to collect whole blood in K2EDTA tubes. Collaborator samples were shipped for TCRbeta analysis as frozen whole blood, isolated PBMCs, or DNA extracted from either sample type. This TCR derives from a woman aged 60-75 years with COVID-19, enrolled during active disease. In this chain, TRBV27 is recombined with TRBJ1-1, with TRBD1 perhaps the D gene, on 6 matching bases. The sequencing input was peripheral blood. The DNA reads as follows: TGTGCCAGCAGTTTAGGCAGGGGCTCGAACACTGAAGCTTTCTTT. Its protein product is CASSLGRGSNTEAFF.